This passage covers 8 T cell receptor beta chains from one sample sequenced in a study of regulatory T cells in long-lasting Graves disease. The sample's time point: persistent/refractory GD, antithyroid drugs over 5 years with positive TRAb. Preparation of the TCR library used RNA extracted from PBMCs. Through Arm-PCR of CDR3 regions and iRepertoire HTBI primers, TCR beta libraries were built. TCRdb independently ran MiXCR on the multiplex PCR reads; one entry per CDR3 protein. The sample holds 400,000 to 450,000 distinct CDR3 sequences, around 24% seen once. This specimen consisted of peripheral blood mononuclear cells (PBMCs), obtained when the disease was refractory, from a patient treated with antithyroid drugs. The receptors originated from a female donor with Graves disease.

This clonotype was seen ten or more times. The chain links TRBV27 to TRBJ2-7, with D perhaps TRBD2 (5 bases). From germline, CDR1 is MNHEY and CDR2 SMNVEV (reference sequence). The CDR3 consists of 15 residues. The V end was cut by 5 bases, the J end by 0 bases, with 14 bases between. The DNA for the CDR3 is TGTGCCAGCAGTGACTTGGCGGGCCGCTCCTACGAGCAGTACTTC. Translation gives CASSDLAGRSYEQYF.

V is TRBV7-3 and J is TRBJ1-1, with D unresolved. Per germline, CDR1 SGHTA and CDR2 FQGTGA. V shed 5 bases and J shed 1 base, with 14 bases lying between them. The CDR3 has 15 amino acids. CDR3 nucleotides: TGTGCCAGCAGCCGACCTGTTGCAGGGAACACTGAAGCTTTCTTT. Translating gives CASSRPVAGNTEAFF.

The table lists this clonotype with many counts. V is TRBV6-5 and J is TRBJ2-5; D is ambiguous. Trimming cost V 4 bases and J 5 bases, with 17 bases left between them. The CDR3 contains 15 residues. Germline V CDR1 and CDR2: MNHEY, SVGAGI. In DNA, the CDR3 is TGTGCCAGCAGTTCTGGATTTCTGGCTGACGAGACCCAGTACTTC. Amino acid sequence: CASSSGFLADETQYF.

The J gene is TRBJ2-7, the V gene TRBV12-3 or TRBV12-4; D is possibly TRBD1 (5 bases). The CDR3 runs to 15 residues. V lost 0 bases, J lost 2 bases, and 11 bases lay in between. CDR3 in DNA: TGTGCCAGCAGTTTAGCTACCAGGGCCCCCTACGAGCAGTACTTC. This translates into CASSLATRAPYEQYF.

The V call is TRBV19, the J call TRBJ2-7; D ambiguous. Trimming stripped 6 bases from V and 3 bases from J, with 18 bases between. Germline V gene data show CDR1 as LNHDA and CDR2 as SQIVND (reference sequence). The CDR3 extends over 15 amino acids. CDR3 coding DNA: TGTGCCAGTAGCCGGACCATGAGTTTAGGCTACGAGCAGTACTTC. Translated: CASSRTMSLGYEQYF.

This clonotype came up many times. This sequence joins TRBV6-1 and TRBJ2-7; D may be TRBD1 or TRBD2 (7 bases each). This CDR3 contains 15 residues. The V and J ends lost 8 bases and 4 bases respectively, with 21 bases between them. The germline V gene has CDR1 MNHNS and CDR2 SASEGT. The CDR3 DNA reads TGTGCCAGCCGAATGACAGGGAGCGGGATTTACGAGCAGTACTTC. This gives the protein CASRMTGSGIYEQYF.

CDR3 region: CATRERFSSGANVLTF. The CDR3 nucleotides are TGTGCCACCAGGGAGAGGTTTAGCTCTGGGGCCAACGTCCTGACTTTC. J is TRBJ2-6 and V is TRBV15, with D hard to call. V shed 6 bases and J shed 0 bases, with 12 bases lying between them. This CDR3 region has 16 residues. Germline CDR1 reads LNHNV; CDR2 reads YYDKDF (reference sequence).

This clonotype was counted only a few times. The chain uses TRBV9 and TRBJ1-5, with 7 positions matching TRBD1. CDR1 SGDLS and CDR2 YYNGEE come from the germline V gene. The CDR3 has 15 amino acids. Trimming at V came to 2 bases and at J to 3 bases, leaving 5 bases not matched to a gene. CDR3 nucleotide sequence: TGTGCCAGCAGCGTTACCGGGACAGTCAATCAGCCCCAGCATTTT. It is translated as CASSVTGTVNQPQHF.